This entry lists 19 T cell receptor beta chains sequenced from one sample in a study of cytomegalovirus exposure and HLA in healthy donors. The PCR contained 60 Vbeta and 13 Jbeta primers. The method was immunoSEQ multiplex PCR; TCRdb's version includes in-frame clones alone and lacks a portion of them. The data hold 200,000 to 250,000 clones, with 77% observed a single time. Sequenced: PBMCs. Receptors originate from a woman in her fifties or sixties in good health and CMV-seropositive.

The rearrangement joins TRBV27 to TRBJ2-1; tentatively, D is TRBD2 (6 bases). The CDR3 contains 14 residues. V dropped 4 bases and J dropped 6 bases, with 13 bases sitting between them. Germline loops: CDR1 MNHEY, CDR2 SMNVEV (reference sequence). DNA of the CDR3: TGTGCCAGCAGTTCACCGGGACTCCGCAATGAGCAGTTCTTC. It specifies CASSSPGLRNEQFF.

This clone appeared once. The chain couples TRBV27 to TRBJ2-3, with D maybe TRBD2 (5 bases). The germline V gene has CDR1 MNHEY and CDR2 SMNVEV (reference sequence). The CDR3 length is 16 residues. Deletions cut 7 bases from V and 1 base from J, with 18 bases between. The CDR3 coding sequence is TGTGCCAGCACCCCGGGAAGCGTAGGTGGCACAGATACGCAGTATTTT. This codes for CASTPGSVGGTDTQYF.

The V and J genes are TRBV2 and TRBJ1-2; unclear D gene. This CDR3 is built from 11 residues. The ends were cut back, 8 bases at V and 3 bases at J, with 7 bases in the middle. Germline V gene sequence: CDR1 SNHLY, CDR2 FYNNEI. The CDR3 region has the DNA TGTGCCAGCTCACCAGACTATGGCTACACCTTC. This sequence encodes CASSPDYGYTF.

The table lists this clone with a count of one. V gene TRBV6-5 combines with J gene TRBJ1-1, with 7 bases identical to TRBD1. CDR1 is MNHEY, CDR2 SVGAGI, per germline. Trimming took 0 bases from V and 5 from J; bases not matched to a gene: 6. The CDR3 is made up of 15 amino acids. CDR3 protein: CASSYSRQGDTEAFF. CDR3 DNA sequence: TGTGCCAGCAGTTACTCGAGACAGGGAGATACTGAAGCTTTCTTT.

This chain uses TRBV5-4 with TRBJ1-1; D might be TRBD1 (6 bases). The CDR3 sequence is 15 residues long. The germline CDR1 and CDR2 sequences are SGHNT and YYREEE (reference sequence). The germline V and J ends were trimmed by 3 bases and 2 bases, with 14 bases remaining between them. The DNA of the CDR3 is TGTGCCAGCAGCTATGACAGGTTACTAAACACTGAAGCTTTCTTT. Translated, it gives CASSYDRLLNTEAFF.

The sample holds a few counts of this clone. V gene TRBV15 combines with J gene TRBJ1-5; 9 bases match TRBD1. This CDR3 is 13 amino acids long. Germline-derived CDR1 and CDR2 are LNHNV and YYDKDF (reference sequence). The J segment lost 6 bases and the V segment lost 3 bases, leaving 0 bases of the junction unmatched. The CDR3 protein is CATSRGQGQPQHF. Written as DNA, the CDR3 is TGTGCCACCAGCAGGGGACAGGGTCAGCCCCAGCATTTT. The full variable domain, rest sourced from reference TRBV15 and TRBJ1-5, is DAMVIQNPRYQVTQFGKPVTLSCSQTLNHNVMYWYQQKSSQAPKLLFHYYDKDFNNEADTPDNFQSRRPNTSFCFLDIRSPGLGDTAMYLCATSRGQGQPQHFGDGTRLSIL.

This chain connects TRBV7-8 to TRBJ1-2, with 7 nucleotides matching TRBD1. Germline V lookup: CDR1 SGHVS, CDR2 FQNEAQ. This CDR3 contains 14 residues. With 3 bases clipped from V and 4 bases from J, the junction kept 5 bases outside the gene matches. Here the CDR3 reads CASSFNRGGYGYTF. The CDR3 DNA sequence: TGTGCCAGCAGCTTTAACAGGGGCGGCTATGGCTACACCTTC.

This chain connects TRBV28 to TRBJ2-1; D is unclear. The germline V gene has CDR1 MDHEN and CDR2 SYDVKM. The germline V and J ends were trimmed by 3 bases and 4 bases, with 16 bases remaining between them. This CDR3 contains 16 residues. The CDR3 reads CASSLVRKLPYNEQFF. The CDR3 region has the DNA TGTGCCAGCAGTTTGGTACGGAAACTACCTTACAATGAGCAGTTCTTC.

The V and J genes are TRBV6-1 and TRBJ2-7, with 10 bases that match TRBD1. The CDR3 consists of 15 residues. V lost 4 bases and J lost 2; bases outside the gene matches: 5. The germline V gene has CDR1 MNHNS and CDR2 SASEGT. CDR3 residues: CASSGTDRGPYEQYF. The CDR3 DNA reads TGTGCCAGCAGTGGTACTGACAGGGGGCCCTACGAGCAGTACTTC.

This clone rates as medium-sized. CDR3 region: CASRPAGGGNEQFF. CDR3 in DNA: TGTGCCAGCAGGCCAGCGGGAGGGGGGAATGAGCAGTTCTTC. V gene TRBV6-1 combines with J gene TRBJ2-1; 10 bases align to TRBD2. Germline lookup yields CDR1 MNHNS and CDR2 SASEGT. There are 14 residues in the CDR3. V lost 6 bases to trimming and J lost 7 bases; unmatched junction nucleotides: 6.

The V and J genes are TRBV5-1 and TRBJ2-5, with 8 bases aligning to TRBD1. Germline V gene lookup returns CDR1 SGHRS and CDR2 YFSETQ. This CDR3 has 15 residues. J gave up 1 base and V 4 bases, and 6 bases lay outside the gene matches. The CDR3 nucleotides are TGCGCCAGCAGCGACCAGGGGGCGGGCCAAGAGACCCAGTACTTC. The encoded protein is CASSDQGAGQETQYF.

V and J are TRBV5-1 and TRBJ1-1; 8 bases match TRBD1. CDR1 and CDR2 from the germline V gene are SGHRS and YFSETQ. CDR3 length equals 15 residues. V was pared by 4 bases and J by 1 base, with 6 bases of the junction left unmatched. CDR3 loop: CASSGDRGRNTEAFF. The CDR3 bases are TGCGCCAGCAGCGGAGACAGGGGACGGAACACTGAAGCTTTCTTT.

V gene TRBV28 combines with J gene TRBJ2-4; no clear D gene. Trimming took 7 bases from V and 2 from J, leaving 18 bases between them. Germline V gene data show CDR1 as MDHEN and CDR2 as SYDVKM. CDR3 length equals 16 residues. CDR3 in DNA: TGTGCCAGCACCCCCGCCGGGTCTTGGACCAAAAACATTCAGTACTTC. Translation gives CASTPAGSWTKNIQYF. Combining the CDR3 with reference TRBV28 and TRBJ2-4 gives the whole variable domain DVKVTQSSRYLVKRTGEKVFLECVQDMDHENMFWYRQDPGLGLRLIYFSYDVKMKEKGDIPEGYSVSREKKERFSLILESASTNQTSMYLCASTPAGSWTKNIQYFGAGTRLSVL.

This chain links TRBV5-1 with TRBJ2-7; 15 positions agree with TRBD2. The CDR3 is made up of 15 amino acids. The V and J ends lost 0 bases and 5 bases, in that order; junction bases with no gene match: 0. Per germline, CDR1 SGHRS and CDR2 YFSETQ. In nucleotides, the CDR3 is TGCGCCAGCAGCTTGGGGACTAGCGGGGGGGACGAGCAGTACTTC. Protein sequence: CASSLGTSGGDEQYF.

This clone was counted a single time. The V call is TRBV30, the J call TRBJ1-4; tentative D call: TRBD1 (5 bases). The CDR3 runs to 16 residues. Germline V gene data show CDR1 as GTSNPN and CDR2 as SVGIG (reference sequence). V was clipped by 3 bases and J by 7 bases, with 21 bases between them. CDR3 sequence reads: CAWSPSRVGEVEKLFF. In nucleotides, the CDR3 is TGTGCCTGGAGCCCAAGTCGGGTGGGGGAGGTTGAAAAACTGTTTTTT.

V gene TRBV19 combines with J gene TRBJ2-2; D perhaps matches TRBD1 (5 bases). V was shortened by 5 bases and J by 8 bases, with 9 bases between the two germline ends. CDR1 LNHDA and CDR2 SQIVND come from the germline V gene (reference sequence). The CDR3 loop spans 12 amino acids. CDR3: CASSRQTGELFF. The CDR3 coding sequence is TGTGCCAGTAGTCGACAGACAGGGGAGCTGTTTTTT.

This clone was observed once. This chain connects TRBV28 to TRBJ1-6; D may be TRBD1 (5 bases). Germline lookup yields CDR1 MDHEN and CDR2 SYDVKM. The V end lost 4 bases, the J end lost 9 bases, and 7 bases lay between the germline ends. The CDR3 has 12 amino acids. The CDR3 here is CASSWGVSPLHF. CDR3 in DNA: TGTGCCAGCAGTTGGGGGGTTTCACCCCTCCACTTT.

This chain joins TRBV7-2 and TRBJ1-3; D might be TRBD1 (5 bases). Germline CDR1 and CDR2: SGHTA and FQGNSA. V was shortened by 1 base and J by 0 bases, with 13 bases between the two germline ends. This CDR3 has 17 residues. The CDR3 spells CASSLVSTARSGNTIYF. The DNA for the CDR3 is TGTGCCAGCAGCTTAGTATCGACAGCCCGCTCTGGAAACACCATATATTTT.

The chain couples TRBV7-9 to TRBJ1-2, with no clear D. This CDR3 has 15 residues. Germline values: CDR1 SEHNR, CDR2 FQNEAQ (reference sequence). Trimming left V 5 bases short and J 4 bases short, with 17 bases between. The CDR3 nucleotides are TGTGCCAGCAGCAAAAGCGGCCGTTTGATCTATGGCTACACCTTC. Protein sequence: CASSKSGRLIYGYTF.